This TCR beta chain was obtained from a study of blood T cell repertoires in COVID-19. Libraries were prepared by immunoSEQ multiplex PCR; TCRdb keeps only in-frame clonotypes and omits some of them. The sample carries 15,000 or so clones, over 80% recorded once. Specimen: peripheral blood. This clonotype was obtained from a human donor with active COVID-19. The donor label of this sample is uncertain.

The CDR3 sequence is CASSYSGEYGYTF. Here the CDR3 DNA reads TGTGCCAGCAGTTACTCCGGGGAGTATGGCTACACCTTC. This chain connects TRBV6-5 to TRBJ1-2; no definite D call. Germline loops: CDR1 MNHEY, CDR2 SVGAGI. The CDR3 length is 13 residues. The V end lost 0 bases, the J end lost 5 bases, and 7 bases lay between the germline ends.